Listed below are T cell receptor beta chains from one sample, sequenced in a study of cytomegalovirus exposure and HLA in healthy donors. Data came from immunoSEQ multiplex PCR; TCRdb stores just in-frame clones and leaves some out. The sample records roughly 100,000 clones, around 80% being singletons. The sample taken for sequencing was PBMCs. These receptors originate from a middle-aged man in good health and CMV-seropositive. CDR3s include the opening cysteine and the closing phenylalanine or tryptophan. Fields, in order: V gene, D gene, J gene, clone size, CDR3 protein, CDR3 DNA. A D gene is named only where the DNA matches it firmly. Clone size is stated in some rows and not others, as once, few, many or a class when expanded.

V gene: TRBV4-1
D gene: TRBD1
J gene: TRBJ1-1
clone size: .
CDR3 protein: CASSQDPQGLNTEAFF
CDR3 DNA: TGCGCCAGCAGCCAAGATCCACAGGGGCTGAACACTGAAGCTTTCTTT

V gene: TRBV7-2
D gene: .
J gene: TRBJ1-1
clone size: .
CDR3 protein: CASSYGHLNTEAFF
CDR3 DNA: TGTGCCAGCAGCTACGGACACCTGAACACTGAAGCTTTCTTT

V gene: TRBV30
D gene: TRBD1
J gene: TRBJ1-6
clone size: .
CDR3 protein: CAWSGRQGSSYNSPLHF
CDR3 DNA: TGTGCCTGGAGCGGCAGACAGGGGAGCTCCTATAATTCACCCCTCCACTTT

V gene: TRBV7-3
D gene: .
J gene: TRBJ1-5
clone size: .
CDR3 protein: CASSLTGGNQPQHF
CDR3 DNA: TGTGCCAGCAGCTTAACAGGCGGGAATCAGCCCCAGCATTTT

V gene: TRBV7-2
D gene: .
J gene: TRBJ1-3
clone size: .
CDR3 protein: CASSLVQGNTIYF
CDR3 DNA: TGTGCCAGCAGCTTAGTTCAAGGAAACACCATATATTTT

V gene: TRBV4-1
D gene: .
J gene: TRBJ2-1
clone size: once
CDR3 protein: CASSQAGGVPTHVWQFF
CDR3 DNA: TGCGCCAGCAGCCAAGCTGGAGGAGTCCCGACCCACGTGTGGCAGTTCTTC

V gene: TRBV10-2
D gene: .
J gene: TRBJ1-3
clone size: .
CDR3 protein: CASTRGLDGNTIYF
CDR3 DNA: TGCGCCAGCACTAGGGGGTTAGATGGAAACACCATATATTTT

V gene: TRBV18
D gene: TRBD1
J gene: TRBJ2-1
clone size: .
CDR3 protein: CASSPEGQGRNEQFF
CDR3 DNA: TGTGCCAGCTCACCTGAAGGACAGGGTCGCAATGAGCAGTTCTTC

V gene: TRBV5-1
D gene: .
J gene: TRBJ2-6
clone size: .
CDR3 protein: CASSGDGSGANGLTF
CDR3 DNA: TGCGCCAGCAGCGGCGATGGCTCTGGGGCCAACGGCCTGACTTTC

V gene: TRBV7-2
D gene: TRBD1
J gene: TRBJ2-3
clone size: .
CDR3 protein: CASSQTGARTQYF
CDR3 DNA: TGTGCCAGCAGCCAGACAGGGGCCCGTACGCAGTATTTT

V gene: TRBV27
D gene: TRBD2
J gene: TRBJ2-1
clone size: .
CDR3 protein: CASSLWTSGGTYNEQFF
CDR3 DNA: TGTGCCAGCAGTTTATGGACTAGCGGGGGTACCTACAATGAGCAGTTCTTC

V gene: TRBV30
D gene: TRBD1
J gene: TRBJ2-7
clone size: .
CDR3 protein: CAWSPGTGVEQYF
CDR3 DNA: TGTGCCTGGAGTCCCGGGACAGGGGTCGAGCAGTACTTC

V gene: TRBV7-2
D gene: TRBD2
J gene: TRBJ2-7
clone size: .
CDR3 protein: CASRRRLAGKDEQYF
CDR3 DNA: TGTGCCAGCAGGCGTCGACTAGCGGGAAAAGACGAGCAGTACTTC

V gene: TRBV6-5
D gene: .
J gene: TRBJ1-1
clone size: .
CDR3 protein: CASSYADGAFF
CDR3 DNA: TGTGCCAGCAGTTACGCCGACGGGGCTTTCTTT

V gene: TRBV6-5
D gene: TRBD1
J gene: TRBJ2-7
clone size: few
CDR3 protein: CASSYSGTGPYEQYF
CDR3 DNA: TGTGCCAGCAGTTACTCCGGGACAGGGCCCTACGAGCAGTACTTC

V gene: TRBV19
D gene: TRBD2
J gene: TRBJ2-1
clone size: .
CDR3 protein: CASSWRASGRASRSYNEQFF
CDR3 DNA: TGTGCCAGTAGCTGGCGGGCTAGCGGGAGGGCCTCGCGATCCTACAATGAGCAGTTCTTC